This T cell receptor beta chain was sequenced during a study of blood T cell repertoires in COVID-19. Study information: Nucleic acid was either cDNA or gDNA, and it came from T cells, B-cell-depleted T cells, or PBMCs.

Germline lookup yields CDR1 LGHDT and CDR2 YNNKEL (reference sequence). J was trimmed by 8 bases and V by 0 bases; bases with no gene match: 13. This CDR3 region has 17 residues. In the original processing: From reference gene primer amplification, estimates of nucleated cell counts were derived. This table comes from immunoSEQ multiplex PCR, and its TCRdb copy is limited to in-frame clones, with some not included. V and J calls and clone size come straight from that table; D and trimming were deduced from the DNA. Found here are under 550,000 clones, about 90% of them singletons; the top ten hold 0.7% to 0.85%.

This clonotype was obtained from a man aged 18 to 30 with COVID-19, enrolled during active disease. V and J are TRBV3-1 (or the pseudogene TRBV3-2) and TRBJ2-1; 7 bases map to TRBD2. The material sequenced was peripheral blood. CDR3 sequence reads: CASSQDRGGGAVYEQFF. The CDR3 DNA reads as TGTGCCAGCAGCCAAGATCGTGGGGGAGGGGCTGTCTATGAGCAGTTCTTC.